This record looks at one T cell receptor (beta chain) sequence and its context. Other DNA sequences of this sample code for an identical CDR3. This specimen comes from a study of blood T cell repertoires in COVID-19. About the research overall: PBMCs, B-cell-depleted T cells, or T cells were the source of the cDNA or gDNA that made up the material.

Using immunoSEQ multiplex PCR, the repertoire was profiled, and TCRdb retains in-frame clones only, with some absent. Counted here are 300,000 to 400,000 clones, around 91% occurring once; the ten biggest clones make up around 3.5%. In germline, CDR1 is MNHEY, CDR2 SMNVEV (reference sequence). The V end lost 5 bases, the J end lost 3 bases, and 6 bases lay between the germline ends. CDR3 length: 12 amino acids. V is TRBV27 and J is TRBJ2-3; no clear D gene. The sequenced sample consisted of peripheral blood. The receptor was derived from a woman between 18 and 30 years old who had recovered from COVID-19. The CDR3 nucleotides read TGTGCCAGCAGTCCCTCTACAGATACGCAGTATTTT. Translation: CASSPSTDTQYF.